These T cell receptor beta chains were read from a single sample in a study of CD8 T cells in ankylosing spondylitis. TCRdb fed the 5' RACE reads into MiXCR, producing one record per CDR3 protein. The sample lists roughly 370,000 distinct CDR3 sequences, around 24% seen once, with roughly a sixth in the top ten. The sample comprised blood, either unsorted or a sorted T cell fraction (not recorded which). These receptors originate from a male donor with ankylosing spondylitis. Each CDR3 is given with its conserved first and last residue. D genes are given only for firm matches. Rows may omit the clone size; those that give it use once, few, many or a size class.

D: TRBD1
size: -
V: TRBV20-1
J: TRBJ2-7
length: 15
CDR3: CSAHHPGQGSDEQYF
DNA: TGCAGTGCTCATCATCCGGGACAGGGATCGGACGAGCAGTACTTC

D: -
size: -
V: TRBV19
J: TRBJ2-2
length: 15
CDR3: CASSKSGKNTGELFF
DNA: TGTGCCAGTAGTAAAAGCGGAAAGAACACCGGGGAGCTGTTTTTT

D: -
size: -
V: TRBV24-1
J: TRBJ2-2
length: 14
CDR3: CATSDLQRPGELFF
DNA: TGTGCCACCAGTGATTTGCAGCGGCCCGGGGAGCTGTTTTTT

D: -
size: -
V: TRBV5-5
J: TRBJ2-5
length: 14
CDR3: CASSSTGIWETQYF
DNA: TGTGCCAGCAGCTCTACAGGGATTTGGGAGACCCAGTACTTC

D: -
size: few
V: TRBV7-2
J: TRBJ1-2
length: 14
CDR3: CASSLIPGNYGYTF
DNA: TGTGCCAGCAGCTTAATTCCAGGGAACTATGGCTACACCTTC

D: -
size: -
V: TRBV5-1
J: TRBJ2-5
length: 15
CDR3: CASSWGRRGQETQYF
DNA: TGCGCCAGCAGCTGGGGCAGGAGAGGCCAAGAGACCCAGTACTTC

D: TRBD2
size: few
V: TRBV7-7
J: TRBJ2-1
length: 19
CDR3: CASSSGLSSGASSYNEQFF
DNA: TGTGCCAGCAGCTCTGGGTTGTCTAGCGGGGCCAGCTCCTACAATGAGCAGTTCTTC

D: -
size: few
V: TRBV9
J: TRBJ2-5
length: 14
CDR3: CASSAQGYQETQYF
DNA: TGTGCCAGCAGCGCTCAGGGATACCAAGAGACCCAGTACTTC

D: -
size: few
V: TRBV12-3/TRBV12-4
J: TRBJ2-4
length: 16
CDR3: CASSPYREQAKNIQYF
DNA: TGTGCCAGCAGCCCTTACCGGGAGCAAGCCAAAAACATTCAGTACTTC

D: TRBD2
size: many
V: TRBV5-1
J: TRBJ2-5
length: 15
CDR3: CASSLRLAGQETQYF
DNA: TGCGCCAGCAGCTTGCGACTAGCGGGTCAAGAGACCCAGTACTTC

D: TRBD1
size: -
V: TRBV10-3
J: TRBJ1-3
length: 16
CDR3: CAISPTGTGAGNTIYF
DNA: TGTGCCATCAGTCCTACCGGGACAGGGGCCGGAAACACCATATATTTT

D: TRBD2
size: -
V: TRBV7-6
J: TRBJ2-5
length: 15
CDR3: CASSLYERDWETQYF
DNA: TGTGCCAGCAGCTTATATGAGCGGGACTGGGAGACCCAGTACTTC

D: TRBD2
size: few
V: TRBV10-3
J: TRBJ2-7
length: 15
CDR3: CAISESLAGSHEQYF
DNA: TGTGCCATCAGTGAGTCACTAGCGGGATCCCACGAGCAGTACTTC

D: TRBD2
size: -
V: TRBV27
J: TRBJ2-1
length: 16
CDR3: CASSPWGSGRMNEQFF
DNA: TGTGCCAGCAGTCCTTGGGGTAGCGGGAGAATGAATGAGCAGTTCTTC

D: -
size: few
V: TRBV20-1
J: TRBJ2-7
length: 14
CDR3: CSARDAGGTDEQYF
DNA: TGCAGTGCTAGAGACGCTGGGGGAACGGACGAGCAGTACTTC

D: -
size: -
V: TRBV29-1
J: TRBJ2-5
length: 12
CDR3: CSVEPSQETQYF
DNA: TGCAGCGTTGAGCCTTCCCAAGAGACCCAGTACTTC

D: -
size: -
V: TRBV20-1
J: TRBJ2-5
length: 11
CDR3: CRAEKAETQYF
DNA: TGCAGAGCAGAGAAAGCTGAGACCCAGTACTTC

D: TRBD2
size: few
V: TRBV19
J: TRBJ2-5
length: 16
CDR3: CASSPGSGRIQETQYF
DNA: TGTGCCAGTAGTCCCGGTAGCGGGAGGATTCAAGAGACCCAGTACTTC

D: -
size: few
V: TRBV12-3/TRBV12-4
J: TRBJ2-2
length: 15
CDR3: CASKPGPGGAGELFF
DNA: TGTGCCAGCAAGCCGGGGCCTGGGGGCGCCGGGGAGCTGTTTTTT

D: TRBD2
size: -
V: TRBV12-3/TRBV12-4
J: TRBJ2-2
length: 16
CDR3: CASSSTSAANTGELFF
DNA: TGTGCCAGCAGCTCGACTAGCGCCGCGAACACCGGGGAGCTGTTTTTT

D: TRBD1
size: -
V: TRBV3-1
J: TRBJ1-1
length: 17
CDR3: CASSQWLGQGGRTEAFF
DNA: TGTGCCAGCAGCCAATGGCTCGGACAGGGAGGCCGAACTGAAGCTTTCTTT

D: TRBD1
size: few
V: TRBV5-1
J: TRBJ1-1
length: 15
CDR3: CASSPSQGQDTEAFF
DNA: TGCGCCAGCAGCCCGTCCCAGGGACAGGACACTGAAGCTTTCTTT

D: TRBD1
size: many
V: TRBV10-3
J: TRBJ1-3
length: 13
CDR3: CAIRTGSGNTIYF
DNA: TGTGCCATCAGGACAGGGTCCGGAAACACCATATATTTT

D: -
size: -
V: TRBV15
J: TRBJ2-3
length: 16
CDR3: CATSRTPWSGTDTQYF
DNA: TGTGCCACCAGCAGAACCCCGTGGAGCGGCACAGATACGCAGTATTTT

D: TRBD2
size: -
V: TRBV5-1
J: TRBJ2-3
length: 17
CDR3: CASSLDGAGQPTDTQYF
DNA: TGCGCCAGCAGCTTAGATGGAGCGGGGCAACCTACAGATACGCAGTATTTT

D: -
size: few
V: TRBV5-1
J: TRBJ1-1
length: 14
CDR3: CASSLDSPNTEAFF
DNA: TGCGCCAGCAGCTTGGACAGCCCGAACACTGAAGCTTTCTTT

D: TRBD1
size: once
V: TRBV2
J: TRBJ2-1
length: 13
CDR3: CASSAGTGWVQFF
DNA: TGTGCCAGCAGTGCAGGGACAGGGTGGGTGCAGTTCTTC

D: -
size: -
V: TRBV4-3
J: TRBJ2-7
length: 17
CDR3: CASSQAWGGQLPYEQYF
DNA: TGCGCCAGCAGCCAAGCGTGGGGAGGACAGCTACCCTACGAGCAGTACTTC

D: -
size: few
V: TRBV2
J: TRBJ2-6
length: 15
CDR3: CASSNSHSGANVLTF
DNA: TGTGCCAGCAGTAATAGTCACTCTGGGGCCAACGTCCTGACTTTC

D: -
size: many
V: TRBV5-1
J: TRBJ2-2
length: 14
CDR3: CASSLEGDTGELFF
DNA: TGCGCCAGCAGCTTGGAAGGGGACACCGGGGAGCTGTTTTTT

D: -
size: few
V: TRBV6-5
J: TRBJ2-7
length: 10
CDR3: CASRGNEQYF
DNA: TGTGCCAGCAGGGGGAACGAGCAGTACTTC

D: -
size: -
V: TRBV5-1
J: TRBJ2-1
length: 14
CDR3: CASSLFGPEDEQFF
DNA: TGCGCCAGCAGCTTGTTTGGACCCGAGGATGAGCAGTTCTTC

D: TRBD2
size: -
V: TRBV11-3
J: TRBJ2-1
length: 14
CDR3: CASSSGLVFGEQFF
DNA: TGTGCCAGCAGCTCGGGACTAGTGTTTGGTGAGCAGTTCTTC

D: TRBD1
size: -
V: TRBV20-1
J: TRBJ2-2
length: 13
CDR3: CTVGTGDTGELFF
DNA: TGCACCGTGGGGACAGGGGACACCGGGGAGCTGTTTTTT

D: TRBD2
size: few
V: TRBV20-1
J: TRBJ2-3
length: 16
CDR3: CSASPRREGITDTQYF
DNA: TGCAGTGCTAGCCCCCGGAGGGAGGGGATCACAGATACGCAGTATTTT

D: -
size: once
V: TRBV3-1
J: TRBJ1-3
length: 19
CDR3: CASSPLRDRRSSPGNTIYF
DNA: TGTGCCAGCAGCCCACTCCGGGACCGCCGCTCGAGCCCTGGAAACACCATATATTTT

D: TRBD2
size: -
V: TRBV28
J: TRBJ2-3
length: 19
CDR3: CASTLAGTSGRVYTDTQYF
DNA: TGTGCCAGCACCTTAGCCGGGACTAGCGGGAGGGTATACACAGATACGCAGTATTTT

D: -
size: -
V: TRBV29-1
J: TRBJ1-1
length: 11
CDR3: CSSRLGAVAFF
DNA: TGCAGCTCAAGACTGGGAGCTGTGGCTTTCTTT

D: TRBD2
size: few
V: TRBV20-1
J: TRBJ2-3
length: 14
CDR3: CSAATSGNTDTQYF
DNA: TGCAGTGCGGCTACTAGCGGAAACACAGATACGCAGTATTTT

D: TRBD2
size: -
V: TRBV14
J: TRBJ2-7
length: 13
CDR3: CASSQELAGEQYF
DNA: TGTGCCAGCAGCCAAGAACTAGCGGGCGAGCAGTACTTC

D: -
size: few
V: TRBV29-1
J: TRBJ1-3
length: 12
CDR3: CSVGGPGNTIYF
DNA: TGCAGCGTTGGGGGCCCTGGAAACACCATATATTTT

D: -
size: -
V: TRBV29-1
J: TRBJ2-7
length: 11
CDR3: CSVYSTYEQYF
DNA: TGCAGCGTGTACTCCACCTACGAGCAGTACTTC

D: -
size: few
V: TRBV5-1
J: TRBJ2-2
length: 16
CDR3: CASSLEGIANTGELFF
DNA: TGCGCCAGCAGCTTGGAGGGTATCGCGAACACCGGGGAGCTGTTTTTT

D: TRBD2
size: -
V: TRBV2
J: TRBJ2-3
length: 15
CDR3: CASVLLAGGGDTQYF
DNA: TGTGCCAGCGTTCTACTAGCGGGAGGGGGGGATACGCAGTATTTT

D: TRBD1
size: -
V: TRBV20-1
J: TRBJ2-7
length: 14
CDR3: CSARPTGADYEQYF
DNA: TGCAGTGCTAGACCGACAGGGGCTGACTACGAGCAGTACTTC

D: TRBD1
size: many
V: TRBV12-3/TRBV12-4
J: TRBJ1-1
length: 14
CDR3: CASSPTGGRAEAFF
DNA: TGTGCCAGCAGTCCGACAGGGGGGAGAGCTGAAGCTTTCTTT

D: -
size: few
V: TRBV29-1
J: TRBJ1-5
length: 13
CDR3: CSVRGNSNQPQHF
DNA: TGCAGCGTTCGCGGGAATAGCAATCAGCCCCAGCATTTT

D: -
size: few
V: TRBV25-1
J: TRBJ1-6
length: 13
CDR3: CASSDGPLSPLHF
DNA: TGTGCCAGCAGTGACGGCCCCCTTTCACCCCTCCACTTT

D: -
size: -
V: TRBV20-1
J: TRBJ2-7
length: 11
CDR3: CSALDTYEQYF
DNA: TGCAGTGCTCTGGACACCTACGAGCAGTACTTC

D: TRBD2
size: -
V: TRBV27
J: TRBJ2-5
length: 15
CDR3: CASSPRLAGAETQYF
DNA: TGTGCCAGCAGTCCCAGACTAGCGGGAGCAGAGACCCAGTACTTC

D: -
size: -
V: TRBV5-1
J: TRBJ1-1
length: 16
CDR3: CASSPSGRGRDTEAFF
DNA: TGCGCCAGCAGCCCCTCGGGCAGGGGTCGGGATACTGAAGCTTTCTTT

D: TRBD2
size: many
V: TRBV29-1
J: TRBJ2-3
length: 13
CDR3: CSAGLAITDTQYF
DNA: TGCAGCGCCGGACTAGCGATTACAGATACGCAGTATTTT